The clone carrying this T cell receptor beta chain came up a few times. This specimen belongs to a study of early T cells in non-severe SARS-CoV-2 infection. Study-level information: It was bulk RNA from unsorted whole blood that was sequenced, and the chains were unpaired.

Individual cDNA molecules received unique molecular identifiers. A single record per CDR3 protein comes from TCRdb applying MiXCR to the 5' RACE reads. This table holds 70,000 to 80,000 distinct CDR3 sequences, 9.5% to 15% found once. From germline, CDR1 is MNHNS and CDR2 SASEGT. The CDR3 spans 14 residues. Trimming removed 7 bases from V and 1 base from J, with 13 bases in between. The V call is TRBV6-1, the J call TRBJ1-1; D unresolved. Sequencing used whole blood, obtained at baseline. The TCR originated in an adult who was a healthcare worker with PCR-confirmed SARS-CoV-2 infection or an uninfected control (not recorded which). The DNA of the CDR3 is TGTGCCAGCAAGGAATTAATCCCGAACACTGAAGCTTTCTTT. The encoded protein is CASKELIPNTEAFF.